A selection of T cell receptor beta chains follows, all from one sample in a study of blood T cell repertoires in COVID-19. The repertoire was sequenced with immunoSEQ multiplex PCR; TCRdb's copy has only in-frame clones and lacks some. Here the sample spans just under 80,000 clones, around 83% being singletons. Sequenced sample: peripheral blood. The receptor source for this set is a woman in her seventies with acute or convalescent COVID-19. CDR3s include the opening cysteine and the closing phenylalanine or tryptophan. A D gene is named only where the DNA matches it firmly. Not all rows give a size; the values are once, few, many and, for expanded clones, a class.

J gene	V gene	clone size	D gene	CDR3 protein	CDR3 DNA
TRBJ1-6	TRBV19	-	-	CASSGGESSPLHF	TGTGCCAGTAGTGGTGGGGAGAGTTCACCCCTCCACTTT
TRBJ1-5	TRBV9	-	-	CASSVGRGWHF	TGTGCCAGCAGCGTAGGCCGGGGGTGGCATTTT
TRBJ2-1	TRBV3-1/TRBV3-2	-	-	CASSQDARNEQFF	TGTGCCAGCAGCCAAGATGCGAGGAATGAGCAGTTCTTC
TRBJ1-2	TRBV5-1	few	TRBD1	CASTYGQGGSGYTF	TGCGCCAGCACCTATGGACAGGGAGGTTCTGGCTACACCTTC
TRBJ2-7	TRBV19	-	TRBD2	CASSIDASGRHYEQYF	TGTGCCAGTAGTATCGATGCTAGCGGCCGCCACTACGAGCAGTACTTC
TRBJ2-3	TRBV5-5	-	TRBD1	CASSFGQATDTQYF	TGTGCCAGCAGCTTCGGACAGGCCACAGATACGCAGTATTTT
TRBJ1-6	TRBV5-4	once	-	CASSPEGGATRDNSPLHF	TGTGCCAGCAGCCCAGAAGGTGGGGCTACCAGAGATAATTCACCCCTCCACTTT
TRBJ2-2	TRBV30	-	-	CAWRVISGNAGELFF	TGTGCCTGGAGGGTTATTTCGGGGAATGCCGGGGAGCTGTTTTTT
TRBJ2-5	TRBV15	-	-	CATSRRYREETQYF	TGTGCCACCAGCAGACGATACAGGGAAGAGACCCAGTACTTC
TRBJ2-5	TRBV10-2	-	TRBD2	CASSDTGGETQYF	TGCGCCAGCAGTGACACGGGAGGAGAGACCCAGTACTTC
TRBJ1-6	TRBV7-2	-	-	CASSSSPTPSPLHF	TGTGCCAGCAGCTCAAGCCCGACACCATCACCCCTCCACTTT
TRBJ2-3	TRBV5-4	once	TRBD2	CASSLGSSGRDTQYF	TGTGCCAGCAGCTTGGGAAGTAGCGGGAGGGATACGCAGTATTTT
TRBJ2-3	TRBV6-5	-	-	CAWPGGTDTQYF	TGTGCTTGGCCCGGGGGCACAGATACGCAGTATTTT
TRBJ2-7	TRBV5-4	once	-	CASSLDRGDSSGSIGQYF	TGTGCCAGCAGCTTGGACAGGGGGGATAGTAGCGGGAGTATCGGGCAGTACTTC
TRBJ2-7	TRBV10-3	-	TRBD2	CAISQTGLAGMQYF	TGTGCCATCAGTCAAACAGGACTAGCGGGGATGCAGTACTTC
TRBJ2-2	TRBV14	-	-	CASSPLSTGELFF	TGTGCCAGCAGCCCTTTATCCACCGGGGAGCTGTTTTTT
TRBJ1-6	TRBV6-6	-	-	CASSPPVSSYNSPLHF	TGTGCCAGCAGTCCCCCGGTTAGCTCCTATAATTCACCCCTCCACTTT
TRBJ1-1	TRBV6-5	-	TRBD1	CASSTRTGEAFF	TGTGCCAGCAGTACCCGGACAGGTGAAGCTTTCTTT
TRBJ1-4	TRBV5-1	-	-	CASRDSSEKLVF	TGCGCCAGCAGGGACAGTAGTGAAAAACTGGTTTTT
TRBJ1-6	TRBV5-4	-	-	CASSTESGSSPLHF	TGTGCCAGCAGCACCGAGTCGGGGTCTTCACCCCTCCACTTT
TRBJ2-1	TRBV10-2	-	TRBD2	CASLRTSGSYNEQFF	TGCGCCAGCCTACGGACTAGCGGGAGCTACAATGAGCAGTTCTTC
TRBJ2-2	TRBV7-8	-	-	CASYQVSGELFF	TGTGCCAGCTATCAGGTCTCCGGGGAGCTGTTTTTT
TRBJ2-5	TRBV18	-	TRBD1	CASSTYRGLQETQYF	TGTGCCAGCTCAACTTACAGGGGGCTCCAAGAGACCCAGTACTTC
TRBJ2-7	TRBV7-9	-	-	CASSPVRGRSEQYF	TGTGCCAGCAGCCCGGTCCGGGGGAGAAGCGAGCAGTACTTC
TRBJ1-6	TRBV30	-	TRBD1	CAWSRDRANSPLHF	TGTGCCTGGAGTCGGGACAGGGCGAATTCACCCCTCCACTTT
TRBJ1-2	TRBV5-4	-	TRBD1	CASSPDRGHGYTF	TGTGCCAGCAGCCCCGACAGGGGCCATGGCTACACCTTC
TRBJ1-2	TRBV19	-	-	CASRTAINYGYTF	TGTGCCAGTAGGACAGCTATAAACTATGGCTACACCTTC
TRBJ2-2	TRBV24-1	-	-	CATRDSSNTGELFF	TGTGCCACCCGGGACTCGTCTAACACCGGGGAGCTGTTTTTT
TRBJ2-6	TRBV7-3	-	-	CASSRDSSHVLTF	TGTGCCAGCAGCCGGGACTCTTCTCACGTCCTGACTTTC